Shown below are 2 T cell receptor beta chains from a single sample sequenced in a study of blood T cells in healthy people across ages. A second 7 to 11 cycle PCR used barcoded and J-beta primers. TCRdb redid the calling of the 5' RACE reads with MiXCR, one entry per CDR3 protein. Of over 1,500,000 distinct CDR3 sequences detected, approximately 50% appear once; the ten largest clones hold over 2%. Input material: blood. These receptors all come from a woman aged 40 to 50 in good health.

The table lists this clonotype with a count of one. The CDR3 DNA reads as TGCAGTGCTAGAGATCGGGGGGGTCGGGGAGAGACCCAGTACTTC. Encoded protein: CSARDRGGRGETQYF. This sequence joins TRBV20-1 and TRBJ2-5; 8 nucleotides align to TRBD2. The CDR3 covers 15 residues. CDR1 and CDR2 (germline): DFQATT, SNEGSKA (reference sequence). With 0 bases clipped from V and 4 bases from J, the junction kept 7 bases outside the gene matches.

V gene TRBV4-3 combines with J gene TRBJ2-3; perhaps TRBD1 as D (6 bases). V was pared by 0 bases and J by 10 bases, with 11 bases between. This CDR3 spans 13 amino acids. The germline V gene has CDR1 LGHNA and CDR2 YSLEER. This chain's CDR3 is CASSQEIQGAQYF. The CDR3 coding sequence is TGCGCCAGCAGCCAAGAAATACAGGGCGCGCAGTATTTT.